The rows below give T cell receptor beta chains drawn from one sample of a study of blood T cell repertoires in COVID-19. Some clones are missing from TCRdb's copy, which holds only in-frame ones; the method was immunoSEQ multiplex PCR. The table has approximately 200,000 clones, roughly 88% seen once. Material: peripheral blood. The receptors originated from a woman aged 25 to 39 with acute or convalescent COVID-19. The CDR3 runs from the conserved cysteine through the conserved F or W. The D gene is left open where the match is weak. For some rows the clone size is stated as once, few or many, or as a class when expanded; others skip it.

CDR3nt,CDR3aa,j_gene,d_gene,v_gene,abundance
TGTGCCAGCTCCGGGACAGGTTCTCGCGAGCAGTACTTC,CASSGTGSREQYF,TRBJ2-7,TRBD1,TRBV2,.
TGTGCCAGCAGCTTCGGGAGTTCAGATACGCAGTATTTT,CASSFGSSDTQYF,TRBJ2-3,.,TRBV7-9,.
TGTGCCACCAGGACAGGAGGTACCGGGGAGCTGTTTTTT,CATRTGGTGELFF,TRBJ2-2,.,TRBV24-1,.
TGTGCCAGCAGCCAGAACTTCGATGGCTACACCTTC,CASSQNFDGYTF,TRBJ1-2,.,TRBV6-2/TRBV6-3,.
TGTGCCATCAGTCAGGGGGACAGGCAGTTCTTC,CAISQGDRQFF,TRBJ2-1,TRBD1,TRBV10-3,.
TGTGCCTGGAGTGGATTGGGACAGGCAAAAGAGACCCAGTACTTC,CAWSGLGQAKETQYF,TRBJ2-5,TRBD1,TRBV30,.
TGTGCCAGCTCACCTGGAGGGGACGAGCAGTACTTC,CASSPGGDEQYF,TRBJ2-7,.,TRBV18,.
TGTGCCTGGAGTGTAATTCGCTCGAGGGAGGATGAGCAGTTCTTC,CAWSVIRSREDEQFF,TRBJ2-1,.,TRBV30,.
TGTGCCACCAGCAGAGGGGGAACAGGGATGGGAAACACCATATATTTT,CATSRGGTGMGNTIYF,TRBJ1-3,.,TRBV15,.
TGTGCCAGCGGGGACATCTCCTACGAGCAGTACTTC,CASGDISYEQYF,TRBJ2-7,.,TRBV11-1,.
TGTGCCAGCTCGCCAACAGGGGACACTGAAGCTTTCTTT,CASSPTGDTEAFF,TRBJ1-1,TRBD1,TRBV18,few
TGTGCCAGCAGTTTACTGGGCGGGAGGGCCGTAGAGACCCAGTACTTC,CASSLLGGRAVETQYF,TRBJ2-5,TRBD2,TRBV27,.
TGCGCCAGCAGCCTAACAGGGTTAACTGAAGCTTTCTTT,CASSLTGLTEAFF,TRBJ1-1,.,TRBV5-1,.
TGTGCCAGCAGGCCGGACAGGAATAATCAGCCCCAGCATTTT,CASRPDRNNQPQHF,TRBJ1-5,TRBD1,TRBV28,.
TGTGCCAGCAGTCAGCTAGCGGGAGAGAGTCCGTTCTTC,CASSQLAGESPFF,TRBJ2-1,TRBD2,TRBV28,.
TGTGCCAGCAGTCCTTACCGGGGTGGGACCCAGTACTTC,CASSPYRGGTQYF,TRBJ2-5,.,TRBV7-2,.
TGTGCCAGCAGCCGAGGCTCTGGAAACACCATATATTTT,CASSRGSGNTIYF,TRBJ1-3,.,TRBV5-6,.
TGTGCCAGCACCAATCTGAAGCATGGCAATGAGCAGTTCTTC,CASTNLKHGNEQFF,TRBJ2-1,.,TRBV27,.
TGTGCCAGCAGCCAAGTTGTCGGGAGCTCCTACAATGAGCAGTTCTTC,CASSQVVGSSYNEQFF,TRBJ2-1,.,TRBV3-1/TRBV3-2,.
TGTGCCAGCAGCGATGAACAGGGCACAGATACGCAGTATTTT,CASSDEQGTDTQYF,TRBJ2-3,.,TRBV7-9,.
TGTGCCAGCAGCGTAGAGGGACAGGGTAGTGATGAGCAGTTCTTC,CASSVEGQGSDEQFF,TRBJ2-1,TRBD1,TRBV9,.
TGTGCCAGCCACAGCGGGCCTAACCGTGTGGATACGCAGTATTTT,CASHSGPNRVDTQYF,TRBJ2-3,.,TRBV9,.
TGTGCCAGCAGCCCCCCCGGAAGGGGGCCTGGGGCCAACGTCCTGACTTTC,CASSPPGRGPGANVLTF,TRBJ2-6,TRBD1,TRBV28,.
TGTGCCAGCAGCCCCGGGTGGAAAAACAATGAGCAGTTCTTC,CASSPGWKNNEQFF,TRBJ2-1,.,TRBV7-9,.
TGTGCCAGCAGCAAAGGGACAGGGGGCACAGATACGCAGTATTTT,CASSKGTGGTDTQYF,TRBJ2-3,TRBD1,TRBV6-7,.
TGTGCCAGTAGTTTCCGGGACAGGGACAGCGGGGAGCTGTTTTTT,CASSFRDRDSGELFF,TRBJ2-2,TRBD1,TRBV19,.
TGTGCCAGCAGTGAATCGGCGTGGAGCTCCTACAATGAGCAGTTCTTC,CASSESAWSSYNEQFF,TRBJ2-1,.,TRBV25-1,.
TGTGCCAGCAGTGAACTAGGCAGAAACGAGCAGTACTTC,CASSELGRNEQYF,TRBJ2-7,.,TRBV6-1,.
TGTGCCAGCAGCCTACAGGGAAGCGGCTACACCTTC,CASSLQGSGYTF,TRBJ1-2,.,TRBV6-2/TRBV6-3,.
TGTGCCAGCAGTGAAGCGCTCGGGGACACGCGCTACACCTTC,CASSEALGDTRYTF,TRBJ1-2,.,TRBV2,.
TGTGCCAGCAGCCAAGTTTCAACTTGGACCGGGGAGCTGTTTTTT,CASSQVSTWTGELFF,TRBJ2-2,.,TRBV14,.
TGTGCCACCAGTGATCCGACTAGCGGGAGAGACAATGAGCAGTTCTTC,CATSDPTSGRDNEQFF,TRBJ2-1,TRBD2,TRBV24-1,.
TGTGCCAGCAACCTAAGGACTATTATAGATACGCAGTATTTT,CASNLRTIIDTQYF,TRBJ2-3,.,TRBV6-5,.
TGTGCCAGCAGCGTCGACACCCACTCTGGAAACACCATATATTTT,CASSVDTHSGNTIYF,TRBJ1-3,.,TRBV9,.
TGCAGTGCTAGTCCCCTAAGACAGCAAGAGACCCAGTACTTC,CSASPLRQQETQYF,TRBJ2-5,.,TRBV20-1,.
TGTGCCAGTAGTCAGAGCGGGAGGGCCTATCCTGAGCAGTTCTTC,CASSQSGRAYPEQFF,TRBJ2-1,TRBD2,TRBV19,.
TGTGCCAGCAGCCAAAACAGGGGGTATGGCTACACCTTC,CASSQNRGYGYTF,TRBJ1-2,TRBD1,TRBV14,once
TGTGCCAGTGGGGACAGACATGAGCAGTTCTTC,CASGDRHEQFF,TRBJ2-1,TRBD1,TRBV27,.
TGTGCCAGCATTGACATAGCGATCCTCTCTGAGCAGTTCTTC,CASIDIAILSEQFF,TRBJ2-1,.,TRBV2,.
TGTGCCACCCAAGGACAGGGGGTAAATGAGCAGTTCTTC,CATQGQGVNEQFF,TRBJ2-1,TRBD1,TRBV6-5,once
TGTGCCAGTAAGGAGCGGGGCTCCATCGGGCAGTACTTC,CASKERGSIGQYF,TRBJ2-7,TRBD2,TRBV19,.
TGTGCCAGCAGCCAAGGACCCCTCGGGGGCTACACCTTC,CASSQGPLGGYTF,TRBJ1-2,.,TRBV3-1/TRBV3-2,.
TGTGCCAGCAGTGGCCGACAGTTTGGGTCTGGCTACACCTTC,CASSGRQFGSGYTF,TRBJ1-2,.,TRBV27,.
TGTGCCAGCAGCTTCAACCGGGACAGGACAAATGAGCAGTTCTTC,CASSFNRDRTNEQFF,TRBJ2-1,TRBD1,TRBV7-9,.